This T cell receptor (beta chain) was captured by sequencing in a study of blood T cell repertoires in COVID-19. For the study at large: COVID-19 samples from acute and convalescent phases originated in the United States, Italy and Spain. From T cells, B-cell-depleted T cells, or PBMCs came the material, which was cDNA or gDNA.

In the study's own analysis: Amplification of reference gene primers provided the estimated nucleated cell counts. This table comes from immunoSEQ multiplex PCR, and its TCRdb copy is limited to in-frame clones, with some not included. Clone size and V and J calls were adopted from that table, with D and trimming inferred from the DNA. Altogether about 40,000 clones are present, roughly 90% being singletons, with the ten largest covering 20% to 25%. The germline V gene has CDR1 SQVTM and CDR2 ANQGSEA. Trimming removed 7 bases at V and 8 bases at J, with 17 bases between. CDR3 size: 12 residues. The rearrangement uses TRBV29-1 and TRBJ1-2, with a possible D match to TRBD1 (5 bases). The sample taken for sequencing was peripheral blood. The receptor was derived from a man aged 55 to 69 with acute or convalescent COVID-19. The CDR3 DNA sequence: TGCAGCGCCCTCACTCGACAGCCAGGCTACACCTTC. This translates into CSALTRQPGYTF.